This T cell receptor (beta chain) was found in a study of chemoradiotherapy in HPV16-positive cancers. Study at large: Functional T-cell assays on a couple of HPV16-positive patients' cells defined candidate HPV-specific clones and common TCR motifs. Study observations and caveats: HPV-specific T cells were functionally defined from only two HPV16-positive patients.

Some clones are missing from TCRdb's copy, which holds only in-frame ones; the method was immunoSEQ multiplex PCR. The sample records over 20,000 clones, roughly 84% being singletons. As to this clone: Its antigen remains unknown.

Germline V CDR1 and CDR2: MNHEY, SMNVEV (reference sequence). The CDR3 runs to 15 residues. Trimming took 4 bases from V and 3 from J, leaving 15 bases between them. This chain links TRBV27 with TRBJ1-2; maybe TRBD1 (6 bases). This clonotype was obtained from a human donor with HPV-associated anogenital cancer. The material sequenced was blood, taken from a patient who underwent chemoradiotherapy. The CDR3, as DNA: TGTGCCAGCAGTTCTAGGGGGGGGGTTGACTATGGCTACACCTTC. Residues: CASSSRGGVDYGYTF.